This is a list of T cell receptor beta chains from one sample in a study of Ad26.COV2.S vaccination and SARS-CoV-2 variants. Assay used: immunoSEQ multiplex PCR; TCRdb lists only in-frame clones, some missing. Of 200,000 to 300,000 clones listed, roughly 88% are singletons. Sequenced material: peripheral blood, taken in a trial of Ad26.COV2.S vaccine versus placebo. The receptors originated from a person aged 18-65 years who received the Ad26.COV2.S COVID-19 vaccine or a placebo. Both conserved end residues are part of each CDR3. A D gene is named only where the DNA matches it firmly. Not all rows give a size; the values are once, few, many and, for expanded clones, a class.

TRBV6-6	-	-	TRBJ1-4	TGTGCCAGCAGTGGCCAAAATGAAAAACTGTTTTTT	CASSGQNEKLFF
TRBV6-5	-	-	TRBJ2-1	TGTGCCAGCAGACTCGGAAGTGAGCAGTTCTTC	CASRLGSEQFF
TRBV12-5	-	-	TRBJ1-1	TGTGCTAGTGGTTCAGAGATGAACACTGAAGCTTTCTTT	CASGSEMNTEAFF
TRBV2	TRBD2	once	TRBJ2-2	TGTGCCAGCAGTGAAACCCCTAGCGGGAGGGCCGGCACCGGGGAGCTGTTTTTT	CASSETPSGRAGTGELFF
TRBV30	-	many	TRBJ1-5	TGTGCCTGGGCTTCCGAGGGTTATAGCAATCAGCCCCAGCATTTT	CAWASEGYSNQPQHF
TRBV18	TRBD1	-	TRBJ2-5	TGTGCCAGCTCAGGACAGGGTGGAGAGACCCAGTACTTC	CASSGQGGETQYF
TRBV19	-	-	TRBJ1-5	TGTGCCAGTATCCAGGGGAGGGGACCTTTTGAGCCCCAGCATTTT	CASIQGRGPFEPQHF
TRBV6-1	TRBD2	-	TRBJ2-7	TGTGCCAGCAGTGTTTCCCCCGGCGGGGGGTTCCCCGACGAGCAGTACTTC	CASSVSPGGGFPDEQYF
TRBV15	TRBD2	-	TRBJ2-1	TGTGCCACCAGCAGGAGAGCGGGAGAGGGGAATGAGCAGTTCTTC	CATSRRAGEGNEQFF
TRBV29-1	TRBD1	-	TRBJ2-7	TGCAGCGTTTTTTTCCCATCCCGGGACAGCCTCTACGAGCAGTACTTC	CSVFFPSRDSLYEQYF
TRBV7-2	-	-	TRBJ1-2	TGTGCCAGCAGCTTAGATTACTATGGCTACACCTTC	CASSLDYYGYTF
TRBV14	TRBD2	-	TRBJ2-1	TGTGCCAGCAGCCCCGTCCGCGGGGGGGCCAATGAGCAGTTCTTC	CASSPVRGGANEQFF
TRBV12-3/TRBV12-4	-	-	TRBJ2-7	TGTGCCAGCAGTTTGAGGCCAGCCTACGAGCAGTACTTC	CASSLRPAYEQYF
TRBV7-3	-	once	TRBJ2-5	TGTGCCAGCAGCTTGGGGCTTCAAGAGACCCAGTACTTC	CASSLGLQETQYF
TRBV9	-	-	TRBJ2-1	TGTGCCAGCAGCGTATGGATATCAAGCTCCTACAATGAGCAGTTCTTC	CASSVWISSSYNEQFF
TRBV29-1	-	-	TRBJ2-7	TGCAGCGTTGTGGGCAATGCCTACGAGCAGTACTTC	CSVVGNAYEQYF
TRBV5-4	TRBD1	-	TRBJ2-5	TGTGCCAGCAGTCGTACCGGGACAGGCCTCCAAGAGACCCAGTACTTC	CASSRTGTGLQETQYF
TRBV5-6	TRBD1	-	TRBJ2-7	TGTGCCAGCACCGGGGACAGGGGGCAATACGAGCAGTACTTC	CASTGDRGQYEQYF
TRBV28	-	-	TRBJ1-3	TGTGCCAGCAGTTTTTCGACATTGTGGGGGAATTCGACGAGCTCTGGAAACACCATATATTTT	CASSFSTLWGNSTSSGNTIYF
TRBV18	-	-	TRBJ1-5	TGTGCCAGCTCACCACCCAATAGCAATCAGCCCCAGCATTTT	CASSPPNSNQPQHF
TRBV23-1	-	-	TRBJ2-7	TGCGCCAGCCGCCGAGGGCAGGTAACTTCCTACGAGCAGTACTTC	CASRRGQVTSYEQYF
TRBV27	-	few	TRBJ2-5	TGTGCCAGCAGGGGCTGGGGGGGCGGCCAAGAGACCCAGTACTTC	CASRGWGGGQETQYF
TRBV6-5	-	-	TRBJ1-2	TGTGCCAGCAGTTACTCCCACAGGGCCTATGGCTACACCTTC	CASSYSHRAYGYTF
TRBV27	TRBD2	once	TRBJ2-7	TGTGCCAGCGGCGGGGGATACGAGCAGTACTTC	CASGGGYEQYF
TRBV13	-	-	TRBJ2-3	TGTGCCAGCAGCTTCTATGGAGACACCCAGCCCAGCGCAGATACGCAGTATTTT	CASSFYGDTQPSADTQYF
TRBV11-2	TRBD2	-	TRBJ2-7	TGTGCCAGCAGCTTAGGCGGGAGGGCCGACGAGCAGTACTTC	CASSLGGRADEQYF
TRBV30	-	-	TRBJ1-3	TGTGCCTGGAGTGTAGGGGAGGGTGGAAACACCATATATTTT	CAWSVGEGGNTIYF
TRBV27	-	-	TRBJ2-7	TGTGCCAGCAGCCCGCGTTGGGGCTACGAGCAGTACTTC	CASSPRWGYEQYF
TRBV6-2/TRBV6-3	TRBD1	-	TRBJ2-7	TGTGCCAGCAGTAGTTCGGGACAGTACGAGCAGTACTTC	CASSSSGQYEQYF
TRBV6-5	-	-	TRBJ2-7	TGTGCCAGCAGGCTACTAGACACGGCCTACGAGCAGTACTTC	CASRLLDTAYEQYF
TRBV6-2/TRBV6-3	-	-	TRBJ2-2	TGTGCCAGCAGCCCGAGAGGCACCGGGGAGCTGTTTTTT	CASSPRGTGELFF
TRBV13	TRBD2	once	TRBJ2-2	TGTGCCAGCAGCCACAGGACTAGCAGCACCGGGGAGCTGTTTTTT	CASSHRTSSTGELFF
TRBV28	-	-	TRBJ2-3	TGTGCCAGCAGTTTATCCCGAGATACGCAGTATTTT	CASSLSRDTQYF
TRBV21-1	-	-	TRBJ2-7	TGTGCCAGCAGCGGCAGGGGAACTGGGGAGCAGTACTTC	CASSGRGTGEQYF
TRBV30	-	-	TRBJ2-5	TGTGCCTGGACTAATAAAGAGACCCAGTACTTC	CAWTNKETQYF
TRBV28	TRBD2	once	TRBJ2-7	TGTGCCAGCAGGGGTAGCGGGAGCTCCCCCTACGAGCAGTACTTC	CASRGSGSSPYEQYF
TRBV5-5	-	-	TRBJ2-2	TGTGCCAGCAGCCTGACTGGGGCGAACACCGGGGAGCTGTTTTTT	CASSLTGANTGELFF
TRBV5-6	TRBD1	-	TRBJ1-2	TGTGCCAGCAGCGGTGGACAGGGAGCTAACTATGGCTACACCTTC	CASSGGQGANYGYTF
TRBV7-2	TRBD1	-	TRBJ1-1	TGTGCCAGCAGCTTAGCACCGGACAGGGGGCGCGGTGAAGCTTTCTTT	CASSLAPDRGRGEAFF
TRBV29-1	TRBD2	once	TRBJ2-2	TGCAGCGTTGACTTGGTGCGGGAGGGCCGGGCCGGGGAGCTGTTTTTT	CSVDLVREGRAGELFF
TRBV7-7	-	-	TRBJ2-7	TGTGCTAGCAGCTCCACACAGGGCCACGAGCAGTACTTC	CASSSTQGHEQYF
TRBV19	TRBD2	-	TRBJ2-7	TGTGCCAGTAGTAGAAGCGGGGCGGGGTACGAGCAGTACTTC	CASSRSGAGYEQYF
TRBV24-1	-	-	TRBJ2-3	TGTGCCACCAGTGATACTGGAGCAGATACGCAGTATTTT	CATSDTGADTQYF
TRBV2	TRBD1	few	TRBJ2-7	TGTGCCAGCAGCTCAGGGACAGCCTCCTACGAGCAGTACTTC	CASSSGTASYEQYF
TRBV6-6	-	-	TRBJ1-5	TGTGCCACCGTCGACAAGGCGGGACATAGCAATCAGCCCCAGCATTTT	CATVDKAGHSNQPQHF
TRBV7-3	-	-	TRBJ1-1	TGTGCCAGCAGCTTAACGGAGAACACTGAAGCTTTCTTT	CASSLTENTEAFF
TRBV4-3	TRBD2	-	TRBJ2-2	TGCGCCAGCAGCCAAGAAGGGTCGGGGGGGAACACCGGGGAGCTGTTTTTT	CASSQEGSGGNTGELFF
TRBV19	-	-	TRBJ2-3	TGTGCCAGTAGTGGGGGACTTCGCACAGATACGCAGTATTTT	CASSGGLRTDTQYF
TRBV13	TRBD1	-	TRBJ2-7	TGTGCCAGCAGCATCGGACAGGGGGGCGAGCAGTACTTC	CASSIGQGGEQYF
TRBV13	TRBD1	few	TRBJ1-1	TGTGCCAGCAGCTTAGCCGCCGCCGGGACAGGGTCTGAAGCTTTCTTT	CASSLAAAGTGSEAFF
TRBV19	TRBD1	-	TRBJ2-1	TGTGCCAGTAGTGTGACAGGGGGCGCAAACAATGAGCAGTTCTTC	CASSVTGGANNEQFF
TRBV30	-	-	TRBJ1-5	TGTGCCTGGAGTGTACGCGGAAATCAGCCCCAGCATTTT	CAWSVRGNQPQHF
TRBV28	TRBD1	-	TRBJ1-1	TGTGCCAGCAGTCAGGGGGGCGCCGTTATGGCTTTCTTT	CASSQGGAVMAFF
TRBV10-3	-	-	TRBJ2-5	TGTGCCATCAGGGAAAAGGGGGGCCAAGAGACCCAGTACTTC	CAIREKGGQETQYF
TRBV7-2	-	-	TRBJ1-1	TGTGCCAGCAGCTTAGGTCTGGGGGTGAGCACTGAAGCTTTCTTT	CASSLGLGVSTEAFF
TRBV4-1	TRBD2	-	TRBJ2-7	TGCGCCAGCAGCCAAGGACTAGCGGACATCGGCTACGAGCAGTACTTC	CASSQGLADIGYEQYF
TRBV19	TRBD1	-	TRBJ1-4	TGTGCCAGTTCGGACAGGGGGCGCGAAAAACTGTTTTTT	CASSDRGREKLFF
TRBV3-1/TRBV3-2	-	-	TRBJ2-5	TGTGCCAGCAGCCAAGGTCCCCCATGGGAGACCCAGTACTTC	CASSQGPPWETQYF